The text below deals with one T cell receptor (beta chain). Total RNA and DNA came together from 20-30 mg of bulk tissue without cell sorting. Histology found more than 80% viable tumor cells per sample. The sample comes from a study of tumor-infiltrating lymphocytes in primary liver carcinoma. Study overall: The patients included men and women who were aged 30 to 69 years.

The investigators made TCR beta cDNA from approximately 500 ng total RNA, using a constant-region primer. The TCR beta library was amplified through three nested multiplex PCR rounds in a modified ARM-PCR procedure. TCRdb re-derived calls from the multiplex PCR reads in MiXCR, one entry per CDR3 protein. This table has approximately 110,000 distinct CDR3 sequences, 50% to 70% appearing once. Specimen: liver tumor tissue from sampling region 1. Subset reported: tumor region T1, superior pole. The TCR originated in a woman aged 55-69 years with primary liver carcinoma and hepatitis B virus infection.

For the CDR3, the DNA is TGTGCCAGTAGCGGGACAGCAACTAATGAAAAACTGTTTTTT. The encoded protein is CASSGTATNEKLFF. This chain connects TRBV19 to TRBJ1-4, with 7 bases fitting TRBD1. CDR1 and CDR2 (germline): LNHDA, SQIVND (reference sequence). J was trimmed by 0 bases and V by 6 bases; bases with no gene match: 1. This CDR3 contains 14 residues.